This passage covers 19 T cell receptor beta chains from one sample sequenced in a study of T cell responses to AZD1222 COVID-19 vaccine. Profiled with immunoSEQ multiplex PCR; TCRdb holds only in-frame clones, not every one. The sample has about 150,000 clones, just under 95% seen once; the top ten hold 1.3% to 1.5%. The sample was peripheral blood, taken on day 0 of AZD1222 vaccination. Every receptor here comes from an adult in good health.

The V gene is TRBV11-3, the J gene TRBJ1-1, with a possible D match to TRBD1 (6 bases). The CDR3 is made up of 14 amino acids. Trimming took 5 bases from V and 4 from J, leaving 14 bases between them. The germline gives CDR1 SGHNT, CDR2 YENEEA. The DNA of the CDR3 is TGTGCCAGCAGCATACAGGGCCAGGGCACTGAAGCTTTCTTT. Translating gives CASSIQGQGTEAFF.

The chain has TRBV3-1 (or the pseudogene TRBV3-2) and TRBJ1-2; no reliable D call. V lost 4 bases and J lost 3, with 12 bases in between. Germline V gene lookup returns CDR1 LGHDT and CDR2 YNNKEL (reference sequence). The CDR3 has 14 amino acids. The CDR3 spells CASSPLGRHYGYTF. The CDR3 DNA is TGTGCCAGCAGCCCCCTTGGTAGGCACTATGGCTACACCTTC.

The J gene is TRBJ2-7, the V gene TRBV5-1, with D maybe TRBD1 (6 bases). The CDR3 is 13 amino acids. Between the trimmed V and J ends, which lost 0 bases and 5 bases, there was a span of 9 bases. Germline loops: CDR1 SGHRS, CDR2 YFSETQ. CDR3 bases: TGCGCCAGCAGCTTGGACAGGGCGGACGAGCAGTACTTC. It specifies CASSLDRADEQYF.

The chain recombines TRBV10-2 with TRBJ2-7; D remains unclear. The germline V gene has CDR1 WSHSY and CDR2 SAAADI. The CDR3 contains 11 residues. V was trimmed by 2 bases and J by 4 bases, leaving 3 bases between them. The DNA of the CDR3 is TGCGCCAGCAGTGAGGAGTACGAGCAGTACTTC. This codes for CASSEEYEQYF.

The rearrangement links TRBV30 to TRBJ2-1, with a possible D match to TRBD2 (5 bases). CDR3 length equals 15 residues. V lost 3 bases and J lost 1, with 13 bases in between. In germline, CDR1 is GTSNPN, CDR2 SVGIG (reference sequence). The CDR3 bases are TGTGCCTGGAGCCCCCTCCGGGGTTCCTACAATGAGCAGTTCTTC. It specifies CAWSPLRGSYNEQFF.

The chain is built from TRBV9 and TRBJ2-3; D is perhaps TRBD1 or TRBD2 (5 bases each). CDR3 length equals 14 residues. V was trimmed by 2 bases and J by 2 bases, leaving 9 bases between them. Germline CDR1 and CDR2: SGDLS and YYNGEE. For the CDR3, the DNA is TGTGCCAGCAGCGTGGGGGATACCACAGATACGCAGTATTTT. Amino acid sequence: CASSVGDTTDTQYF.

The chain couples TRBV6-2 or TRBV6-3 to TRBJ2-7; 9 nucleotides align to TRBD1. The CDR3 contains 15 residues. The junction had 8 bases not matched to a gene; V was cut back by 2 bases and J by 6 bases. Per the germline V gene, CDR1 is MNHEY and CDR2 is SVGEGT. The CDR3 region has the DNA TGTGCCAGCAGTTACGATTCTACAGGGGGCGGCGAGCAGTACTTC. Amino acid sequence: CASSYDSTGGGEQYF.

This chain joins TRBV12-3 or TRBV12-4 and TRBJ2-5; D perhaps matches TRBD1 (6 bases). The CDR3 covers 13 residues. V was clipped by 6 bases and J by 3 bases, with 11 bases between them. CDR3 amino acids: CASREGHEETQYF. As DNA, the CDR3 is TGTGCCAGCAGAGAGGGACATGAAGAGACCCAGTACTTC.

This rearrangement joins TRBV21-1 to TRBJ1-5. TRBV21-1 corresponds to a pseudogene. The CDR3 contains 17 residues. CDR3 bases: TGTGCCAGCAGCAAAGCACCCCCCGTCGGAGTGAATCAGCCCCAGCATTTT. It codes for CASSKAPPVGVNQPQHF.

This clone has a handful of counts. DNA for the CDR3: TGTGCCAGCAGTTACGGCAGGGCTTTCTACGAGCAGTACTTC. Protein product: CASSYGRAFYEQYF. The chain joins TRBV6-2 or TRBV6-3 to TRBJ2-7; perhaps TRBD1 as D (5 bases). Trimming took 2 bases from V and 3 from J, leaving 11 bases between them. Germline CDR1 reads MNHEY; CDR2 reads SVGEGT. The CDR3 is made up of 14 amino acids.

The gene calls are TRBV19 and TRBJ2-5; D uncertain. With 3 bases removed from V and 3 bases from J, the gap between germline ends came to 8 bases. Germline CDR1 and CDR2: LNHDA and SQIVND (reference sequence). The CDR3 totals 13 residues. The CDR3 DNA sequence: TGTGCCAGTAGTATCCGCACAGAAGAGACCCAGTACTTC. Translation gives CASSIRTEETQYF.

The CDR3 loop reads CASSSMDPGQPFKPPGPDTQYF. DNA for the CDR3: TGTGCCAGCAGTTCGATGGATCCGGGACAACCCTTCAAACCGCCGGGCCCAGATACGCAGTATTTT. The chain has TRBV28 and TRBJ2-3; D might be TRBD1 (6 bases). Germline loops: CDR1 MDHEN, CDR2 SYDVKM. CDR3 length: 22 residues. Trimming stripped 4 bases from V and 4 bases from J, with 36 bases between.

This chain connects TRBV6-2 or TRBV6-3 to TRBJ2-3; no definite D call. The CDR3 is 16 amino acids. The germline V gene encodes CDR1 MNHEY and CDR2 SVGEGT. V lost 4 bases and J 1 base, leaving 15 bases between the germline ends. The CDR3 protein is CASSSILLIGTDTQYF. The CDR3 coding sequence is TGTGCCAGCAGTTCAATCCTCTTGATAGGCACAGATACGCAGTATTTT.

The V call is TRBV19, the J call TRBJ2-7, with D perhaps matching TRBD1 or TRBD2 (5 bases each). Germline values: CDR1 LNHDA, CDR2 SQIVND (reference sequence). The length of the CDR3 is 17 residues. V lost 0 bases and J 2 bases, leaving 17 bases between the germline ends. CDR3 amino acids: CASSIDGGGYATYEQYF. CDR3 in DNA: TGTGCCAGTAGTATAGATGGTGGGGGTTACGCGACCTACGAGCAGTACTTC.

This chain uses TRBV12-3 or TRBV12-4 with TRBJ2-7; no clear D gene. The CDR3 length is 13 residues. V lost 3 bases to trimming and J lost 2 bases, with 8 bases between them. The CDR3: CASSLGGTYEQYF. CDR3 nucleotide sequence: TGTGCCAGCAGTTTGGGTGGCACCTACGAGCAGTACTTC.

The chain combines TRBV28 with TRBJ1-1; 7 bases are shared with TRBD1. Unmatched junction bases numbered 4, after V lost 5 bases and J lost 1 base. The CDR3 is 14 amino acids. Looked up from germline, CDR1 is MDHEN and CDR2 is SYDVKM. CDR3 loop: CASSPDRRNTEAFF. For the CDR3, the DNA is TGTGCCAGCAGTCCGGACAGGAGGAACACTGAAGCTTTCTTT.

The chain uses TRBV4-1 and TRBJ1-2; maybe TRBD1 (6 bases). This CDR3 is 13 amino acids long. Trimming took 3 bases from V and 6 from J, leaving 11 bases between them. Germline V CDR1 and CDR2: MGHRA, YSYEKL. CDR3 residues: CASSQSYRDGYTF. The DNA for the CDR3 is TGCGCCAGCAGCCAGTCCTACAGGGATGGCTACACCTTC.

This clone was observed once. The V and J genes are TRBV7-6 and TRBJ2-7; D is perhaps TRBD2 (7 bases). CDR1 is SGHVS, CDR2 FNYEAQ, per germline. The CDR3 sequence is 17 residues long. V was trimmed by 4 bases and J by 2 bases, leaving 21 bases between them. CDR3: CASSSPRGGLETYEQYF. DNA of the CDR3: TGTGCCAGCAGCTCCCCTAGGGGGGGATTAGAGACCTACGAGCAGTACTTC. The full variable domain, with the rest looked up from reference TRBV7-6 and TRBJ2-7, is GAGVSQSPRYKVTKRGQDVALRCDPISGHVSLYWYRQALGQGPEFLTYFNYEAQQDKSGLPNDRFSAERPEGSISTLTIQRTEQRDSAMYRCASSSPRGGLETYEQYFGPGTRLTVT.

This chain links TRBV7-8 with TRBJ1-5; 11 nucleotides align to TRBD1. In germline, CDR1 is SGHVS, CDR2 FQNEAQ. CDR3 size: 16 residues. Trimming at V came to 4 bases and at J to 5 bases, leaving 7 bases not matched to a gene. CDR3 protein: CASSSARDRGDQPQHF. DNA for the CDR3: TGTGCCAGCAGCTCAGCTAGGGACAGGGGGGATCAGCCCCAGCATTTT.